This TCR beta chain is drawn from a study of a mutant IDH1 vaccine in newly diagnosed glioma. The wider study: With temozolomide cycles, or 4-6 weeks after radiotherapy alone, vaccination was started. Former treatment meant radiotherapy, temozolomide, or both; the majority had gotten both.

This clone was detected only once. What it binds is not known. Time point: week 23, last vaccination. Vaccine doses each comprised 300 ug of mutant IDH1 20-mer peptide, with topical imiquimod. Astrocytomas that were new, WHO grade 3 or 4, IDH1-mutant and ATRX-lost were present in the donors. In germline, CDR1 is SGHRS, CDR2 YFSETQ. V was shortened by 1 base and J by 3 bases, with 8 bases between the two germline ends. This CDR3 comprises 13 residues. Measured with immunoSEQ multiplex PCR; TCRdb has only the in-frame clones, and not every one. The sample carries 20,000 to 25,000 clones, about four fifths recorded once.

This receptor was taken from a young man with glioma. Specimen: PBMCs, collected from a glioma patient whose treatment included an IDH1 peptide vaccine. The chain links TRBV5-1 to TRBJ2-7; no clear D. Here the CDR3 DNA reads TGCGCCAGCAGCTTGCGGGTCGACTACGAGCAGTACTTC. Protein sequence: CASSLRVDYEQYF. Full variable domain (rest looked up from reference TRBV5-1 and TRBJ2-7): KAGVTQTPRYLIKTRGQQVTLSCSPISGHRSVSWYQQTPGQGLQFLFEYFSETQRNKGNFPGRFSGRQFSNSRSEMNVSTLELGDSALYLCASSLRVDYEQYFGPGTRLTVT.